The 8 T cell receptor beta chains listed next were all sequenced from one sample in a study of blood T cell repertoires in COVID-19. Sequenced by immunoSEQ multiplex PCR; TCRdb stores in-frame clones only, minus some. The sample carries 200,000 to 250,000 clones, roughly 85% recorded once. The material sequenced was PBMCs or T cells enriched from blood (not recorded which). Receptors were obtained from a woman between 35 and 50 years old who had been exposed to COVID-19.

The V call is TRBV19, the J call TRBJ1-5; 9 bases align to TRBD1. CDR1 is LNHDA, CDR2 SQIVND, per germline (reference sequence). The CDR3 has 16 amino acids. Germline trimming cut 7 bases from V and 0 bases from J; bases unmatched to any gene: 7. Here the CDR3 reads CASTPDRGYSNQPQHF. The CDR3 DNA reads TGTGCCAGTACCCCGGACAGGGGATATAGCAATCAGCCCCAGCATTTT.

The chain carries TRBV11-2 and TRBJ2-1; 13 nucleotides match TRBD2. This CDR3 spans 16 amino acids. Per germline, CDR1 SGHAT and CDR2 FQNNGV. Trimming at V came to 3 bases and at J to 8 bases, leaving 7 bases not matched to a gene. CDR3 bases: TGTGCCAGCAGCTTTGCCGGGACTAGCGGGGTGGATGAGCAGTTCTTC. Its protein is CASSFAGTSGVDEQFF. Variable domain in full (rest from reference TRBV11-2 and TRBJ2-1): EAGVAQSPRYKIIEKRQSVAFWCNPISGHATLYWYQQILGQGPKLLIQFQNNGVVDDSQLPKDRFSAERLKGVDSTLKIQPAKLEDSAVYLCASSFAGTSGVDEQFFGPGTRLTVL.

This chain links TRBV2 with TRBJ2-7; no reliable D call. V lost 1 base, J lost 7 bases, and 14 bases lay in between. The germline V gene encodes CDR1 SNHLY and CDR2 FYNNEI. The CDR3 totals 14 residues. The CDR3 sequence: CASSEVWNRGEQYF. The CDR3, as DNA: TGTGCCAGCAGTGAAGTATGGAACCGCGGAGAGCAGTACTTC.

The rearrangement uses TRBV19 and TRBJ1-2, with 9 bases matching TRBD1. From germline, CDR1 is LNHDA and CDR2 SQIVND (reference sequence). The J segment lost 0 bases and the V segment lost 6 bases, leaving 8 bases of the junction unmatched. The CDR3 is made up of 16 amino acids. The CDR3 DNA reads TGTGCCAGTAGCGTAACAGGGGGCGAAGCTAACTATGGCTACACCTTC. This gives the protein CASSVTGGEANYGYTF.

The chain is built from TRBV15 and TRBJ1-3; 7 bases agree with TRBD1. The J segment lost 0 bases and the V segment lost 4 bases, leaving 3 bases of the junction unmatched. CDR1 is LNHNV, CDR2 YYDKDF, per germline (reference sequence). This CDR3 comprises 15 residues. The CDR3 DNA is TGTGCCACCAGCACACGACAGGGCTCTGGAAACACCATATATTTT. Protein sequence: CATSTRQGSGNTIYF.

The J gene is TRBJ1-6, the V gene TRBV5-1; 7 positions match TRBD1. Germline lookup yields CDR1 SGHRS and CDR2 YFSETQ. V gave up 4 bases and J gave up 5 bases; unmatched junction bases: 6. CDR3 size: 15 residues. The CDR3 bases are TGCGCCAGCAGCCCCGGGACAGAAGATAATTCACCCCTCCACTTT. Amino acids: CASSPGTEDNSPLHF.

The genes are TRBV5-1 and TRBJ1-1; 9 bases map to TRBD1. V was pared by 3 bases and J by 5 bases, with 5 bases of the junction left unmatched. CDR1 is SGHRS and CDR2 is YFSETQ in the germline V gene. The CDR3 totals 14 residues. The CDR3 sequence: CASSWGQGWTEAFF. CDR3 nucleotides: TGCGCCAGCAGCTGGGGACAGGGTTGGACTGAAGCTTTCTTT.

The rearrangement links TRBV6-4 to TRBJ1-6; maybe TRBD1 (6 bases). The CDR3 has 15 amino acids. CDR1 and CDR2 (germline): MRHNA, SNTAGT. The V and J ends lost 3 bases and 6 bases respectively, with 12 bases between them. The CDR3 is CASSEARGPNSPLHF. CDR3 DNA: TGTGCCAGCAGTGAGGCCAGGGGCCCTAATTCACCCCTCCACTTT.